The source of this T cell receptor beta chain is a study of beta chain features in type 1 diabetes. With 6 bases removed from V and 2 bases from J, the gap between germline ends came to 13 bases. The CDR3 has 14 residues. The germline gives CDR1 MNHNS, CDR2 SASEGT. This clone was seen a few times. Of the isolated RNA, all was reverse transcribed, and so the sequenced material was expressed TCRB transcripts. Using immunoSEQ multiplex PCR, the repertoire was profiled, and TCRdb retains in-frame clones only, with some absent. Of roughly 300,000 clones listed, approximately 15% are singletons. The sample taken for sequencing was central memory CD4+ T cells from blood. The origin of this receptor is a man under 40 in good health. V usage is TRBV6-1 and J usage is TRBJ1-1; D is possibly TRBD1 (5 bases). CDR3 nucleotides: TGTGCCAGCAGGGACCGGGGGTTTAACACTGAAGCTTTCTTT. Its protein product is CASRDRGFNTEAFF.